Each of the 18 T cell receptor beta chains below was sequenced from the same sample in a study of memory CD4+ T cells and cytomegalovirus serostatus. The sort gate was single viable CD3+CD4+CD8-CD45RO+ cells for memory CD4+ T cells. Profiling relied on immunoSEQ multiplex PCR, and the TCRdb table lists in-frame clones only, not all of them. The sample lists just over 40,000 clones, about 85% occurring once. The sample was memory CD4+ T cells from blood. These receptors all stem from an adult in good health and CMV-seronegative.

V is TRBV11-3 and J is TRBJ2-1, with 11 bases aligning to TRBD2. CDR3 size: 15 residues. V dropped 5 bases and J dropped 2; count of bases not matched to a gene: 2. Germline V gene sequence: CDR1 SGHNT, CDR2 YENEEA. The CDR3 protein is CASSLSGGAYNEQFF. The CDR3 DNA sequence: TGTGCCAGCAGCCTTAGCGGGGGGGCCTACAATGAGCAGTTCTTC.

The chain uses TRBV19 and TRBJ1-2; D is perhaps TRBD1 (5 bases). Trimming left V 3 bases short and J 3 bases short, with 11 bases between. Germline V gene sequence: CDR1 LNHDA, CDR2 SQIVND (reference sequence). The CDR3 length is 14 residues. Here the CDR3 DNA reads TGTGCCAGTAGTATGGGGACCGCTCACTATGGCTACACCTTC. This gives the protein CASSMGTAHYGYTF.

The chain combines TRBV4-2 with TRBJ2-1; D is unresolved. The germline V gene has CDR1 LGHNA and CDR2 YNFKEQ. The CDR3 is 12 residues long. V was cut by 3 bases and J by 3 bases, with 3 bases left in between. CDR3 protein: CASSQNYNEQFF. The CDR3, as DNA: TGTGCCAGCAGCCAGAACTACAATGAGCAGTTCTTC.

The V and J genes are TRBV7-2 and TRBJ1-2; 8 bases match TRBD1. The J segment lost 4 bases and the V segment lost 5 bases, leaving 6 bases of the junction unmatched. Germline lookup yields CDR1 SGHTA and CDR2 FQGNSA. The CDR3 is made up of 14 amino acids. CDR3 in DNA: TGTGCCAGCAGCCTACAGGGGGGGGCCTATGGCTACACCTTC. Residues: CASSLQGGAYGYTF.

The chain carries TRBV9 and TRBJ2-1, with D uncertain. The CDR3 covers 13 residues. Trimming shortened V by 0 bases and J by 9 bases, and 10 bases separated the two germline ends. Germline CDR1 and CDR2: SGDLS and YYNGEE. Written as DNA, the CDR3 is TGTGCCAGCAGCGTAGCTACGGTCAGTGAGCAGTTCTTC. It yields the protein CASSVATVSEQFF.

The V gene is TRBV29-1, the J gene TRBJ2-3; D remains unclear. Trimming removed 5 bases from V and 3 bases from J, with 6 bases in between. This CDR3 spans 11 amino acids. Germline loops: CDR1 SQVTM, CDR2 ANQGSEA. DNA of the CDR3: TGCAGCGTTACTAATACAGATACGCAGTATTTT. Its translation: CSVTNTDTQYF.

The chain recombines TRBV29-1 with TRBJ1-1; D not certain. Germline-derived CDR1 and CDR2 are SQVTM and ANQGSEA. The V end lost 5 bases, the J end lost 1 base, and 5 bases lay between the germline ends. The CDR3 loop spans 11 amino acids. The CDR3, as DNA: TGCAGCGTTACAGCGAACACTGAAGCTTTCTTT. It is translated as CSVTANTEAFF.

The J gene is TRBJ1-6, the V gene TRBV5-4; D is uncertain. This CDR3 contains 13 residues. Germline loops: CDR1 SGHNT, CDR2 YYREEE (reference sequence). V dropped 1 base and J dropped 7 bases, with 6 bases sitting between them. The CDR3 reads CASSLTLNSPLHF. The CDR3 bases are TGTGCCAGCAGCTTGACCCTAAATTCACCCCTCCACTTT.

This chain uses TRBV13 with TRBJ2-7, with no clear D. Germline V gene data show CDR1 as PRHDT and CDR2 as FYEKMQ (reference sequence). Between the trimmed V and J ends, which lost 3 bases and 3 bases, there was a span of 12 bases. This CDR3 region has 14 residues. CDR3 residues: CASSFQGSLYEQYF. The CDR3 DNA reads as TGTGCCAGCAGCTTTCAAGGATCTCTCTACGAGCAGTACTTC.

The rearrangement links TRBV7-2 to TRBJ2-5; D possibly corresponds to TRBD2 (6 bases). This CDR3 region has 14 residues. Deletions cut 1 base from V and 3 bases from J, with 9 bases between. CDR1 and CDR2 (germline): SGHTA, FQGNSA. CDR3 protein: CASSLGRGKETQYF. In DNA, the CDR3 is TGTGCCAGCAGCTTAGGTCGGGGGAAAGAGACCCAGTACTTC.

The rearrangement links TRBV18 to TRBJ2-3; D might be TRBD1 (5 bases). Trimming removed 3 bases from V and 2 bases from J, with 9 bases in between. CDR1 is KGHSH and CDR2 is LQKENI in the germline V gene. The CDR3 extends over 14 amino acids. For the CDR3, the DNA is TGTGCCAGCTCACCCGCCAGGGACACAGATACGCAGTATTTT. Its protein is CASSPARDTDTQYF.

The chain uses TRBV19 and TRBJ1-5, with 8 bases identical to TRBD1. Germline lookup yields CDR1 LNHDA and CDR2 SQIVND (reference sequence). The CDR3 totals 13 residues. The J segment lost 6 bases and the V segment lost 9 bases, leaving 7 bases of the junction unmatched. This chain's CDR3 is CASWTGKGQPQHF. The CDR3 DNA follows: TGTGCCAGCTGGACAGGGAAGGGTCAGCCCCAGCATTTT.

This clone was counted between two and nine times. In DNA form, the CDR3 reads TGTGCCAGCAGTGAACAGGGAACAAACTATGGCTACACCTTC. Translating it yields CASSEQGTNYGYTF. The chain joins TRBV6-1 to TRBJ1-2; D may be TRBD1 (5 bases). CDR1 is MNHNS and CDR2 is SASEGT in the germline V gene. The V gene lost 2 bases and the J gene lost 2 bases, with 9 bases spanning the gap. CDR3 length: 14 residues.

The rearrangement uses TRBV5-6 and TRBJ1-1; D not certain. Trimming removed 3 bases from V and 1 base from J, with 7 bases in between. The CDR3 sequence is 13 residues long. Per the germline V gene, CDR1 is SGHDT and CDR2 is YYEEEE. The CDR3 DNA reads as TGTGCCAGCAGCTACGGACGGAACACTGAAGCTTTCTTT. This encodes CASSYGRNTEAFF.

The J gene is TRBJ2-1, the V gene TRBV7-3, with D unclear. V was clipped by 3 bases and J by 9 bases, with 12 bases between them. Germline CDR1 is SGHTA and CDR2 is FQGTGA. This CDR3 is built from 13 residues. CDR3 sequence: CASSLQLRSEQFF. The CDR3 DNA follows: TGTGCCAGCAGCTTGCAGCTACGGAGTGAGCAGTTCTTC.

This chain uses TRBV18 with TRBJ1-4, with TRBD1 matching over 11 bases. The V gene's germline CDR1 is KGHSH and CDR2 LQKENI. The CDR3 length is 17 residues. V trimming: 6 bases; J trimming: 2 bases; junction bases outside the gene matches: 8. The chain's CDR3 is CASSPDRGLATNEKLFF. CDR3 DNA: TGTGCCAGCTCCCCGGACAGGGGGCTAGCTACTAATGAAAAACTGTTTTTT.

The chain couples TRBV30 to TRBJ1-2; D is unclear. The V end lost 2 bases, the J end lost 4 bases, and 8 bases lay between the germline ends. Germline CDR1 GTSNPN, CDR2 SVGIG (reference sequence). This CDR3 has 12 residues. The CDR3 bases are TGTGCCTGGAGTCCGGCGGGCTATGGCTACACCTTC. Its translation: CAWSPAGYGYTF.

The CDR3 coding sequence is TGTGCCAGCAGCTCTCAAGGCGGTCGGGACAGCACTTACGAGCAGTACTTC. Its protein is CASSSQGGRDSTYEQYF. This sequence joins TRBV11-2 and TRBJ2-7, with 7 bases fitting TRBD1. The CDR3 loop spans 17 amino acids. CDR1 SGHAT and CDR2 FQNNGV come from the germline V gene. V shed 4 bases, J shed 4 bases, and the junction held 16 bases outside the gene matches.